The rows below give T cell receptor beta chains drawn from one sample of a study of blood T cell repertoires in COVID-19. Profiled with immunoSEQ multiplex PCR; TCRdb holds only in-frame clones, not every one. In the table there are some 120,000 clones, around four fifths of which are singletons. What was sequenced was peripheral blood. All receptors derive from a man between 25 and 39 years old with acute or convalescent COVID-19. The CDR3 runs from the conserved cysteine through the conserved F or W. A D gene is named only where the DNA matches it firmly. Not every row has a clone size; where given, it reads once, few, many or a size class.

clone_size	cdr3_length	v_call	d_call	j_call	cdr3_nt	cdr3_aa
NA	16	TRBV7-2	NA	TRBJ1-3	TGTGCCAGCAGCCCGACAGGCCCCTTCTCTGGAAACACCATATATTTT	CASSPTGPFSGNTIYF
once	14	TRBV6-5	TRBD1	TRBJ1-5	TGTGCCAGCAGTTACGGACAGGGGGTCCAGCCCCAGCATTTT	CASSYGQGVQPQHF
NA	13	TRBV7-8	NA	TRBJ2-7	TGTGCCAGCAGCGAGGGGACATACTACGAGCAGTACTTC	CASSEGTYYEQYF
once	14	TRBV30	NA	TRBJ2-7	TGTGCCTGGAGTGTACTCGGACACTCCTACGAGCAGTACTTC	CAWSVLGHSYEQYF
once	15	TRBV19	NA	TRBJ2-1	TGTGCCAGTAGTATCGCACCCTCAGGAACCAATGAGCAGTTCTTC	CASSIAPSGTNEQFF
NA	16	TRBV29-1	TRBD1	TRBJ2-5	TGCAGCGTTCCCGGGTTGGGACAGGGGAGGTTGGAGACCCAGTACTTC	CSVPGLGQGRLETQYF
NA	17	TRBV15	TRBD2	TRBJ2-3	TGTGCCACCCTCGGCGTAGCGGGGGCCCCTAGCACAGATACGCAGTATTTT	CATLGVAGAPSTDTQYF
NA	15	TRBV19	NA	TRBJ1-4	TGTGCCAGTAGTATCATAAACGCAGCTAATGAAAAACTGTTTTTT	CASSIINAANEKLFF
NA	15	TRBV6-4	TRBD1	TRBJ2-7	TGTGCCAGCAGTGAACAGGGGGCCCCCTCCTACGAGCAGTACTTC	CASSEQGAPSYEQYF
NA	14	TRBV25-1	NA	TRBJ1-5	TGTGCCAGCAGTGAATTGAGGGTTGGTCAGCCCCAGCATTTT	CASSELRVGQPQHF
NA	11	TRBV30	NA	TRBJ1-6	TGTGCCTGGGACTCGGATTCACCCCTCCACTTT	CAWDSDSPLHF
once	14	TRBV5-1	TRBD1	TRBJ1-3	TGCGCCAGCAGCATGGGACAGGGAGGAAACACCATATATTTT	CASSMGQGGNTIYF
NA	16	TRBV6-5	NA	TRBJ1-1	TGTGCCAGCAGTTACTCGTCAGGATACATGAACACTGAAGCTTTCTTT	CASSYSSGYMNTEAFF
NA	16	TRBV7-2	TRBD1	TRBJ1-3	TGTGCCAGCAGCTCAACCGGGACAGCCTCTGGAAACACCATATATTTT	CASSSTGTASGNTIYF
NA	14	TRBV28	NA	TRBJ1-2	TGTGCCAGCAGTCCCCCAGGGGAGAGCTATGGCTACACCTTC	CASSPPGESYGYTF
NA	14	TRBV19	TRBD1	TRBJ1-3	TGTGCCAGTAGCCGGGACAGAGCTGGAAACACCATATATTTT	CASSRDRAGNTIYF
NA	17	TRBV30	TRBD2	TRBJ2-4	TGTGCCTGGAGTGTGGATAGCGGGAGGCCAGCCAAAAACATTCAGTACTTC	CAWSVDSGRPAKNIQYF
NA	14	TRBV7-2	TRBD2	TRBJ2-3	TGTGCCAGCAGCGGGGGCGGGACTAGGGGTACGCAGTATTTT	CASSGGGTRGTQYF
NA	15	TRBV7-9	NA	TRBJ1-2	TGTGCCAGCATCCCTATCGTTAGAAACAGGGAAGGCTACACCTTC	CASIPIVRNREGYTF
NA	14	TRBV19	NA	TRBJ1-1	TGTGCCAGTAGTATAGTGCGGCTGAACACTGAAGCTTTCTTT	CASSIVRLNTEAFF
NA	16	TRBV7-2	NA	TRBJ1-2	TGTGCCAGCAGCCGCCCGCGGGACTCAGCTAACTATGGCTACACCTTC	CASSRPRDSANYGYTF
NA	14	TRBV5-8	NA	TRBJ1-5	TGTGCCAGCAGCATACGACAGGCGGATCAGCCCCAGCATTTT	CASSIRQADQPQHF